This T cell receptor beta chain emerged from a study of T cells in tuberculosis. Across the whole study: This South African cohort compared adolescents with or without latent tuberculosis against adults with active tuberculosis. Broader study findings: Smaller alpha distances in active tuberculosis partly reflected shorter CDR3-alpha lengths. Cases with active tuberculosis were adults, while controls were adolescents.

This clone showed up just once. Its target is unknown. The CDR3 is made up of 18 amino acids. Assay used: immunoSEQ multiplex PCR; TCRdb lists only in-frame clones, some missing. The sample comprises just under 45,000 clones, 90% to 95% of which are singletons, and around 2% rests with the top ten. The specimen was PBMCs. This TCR was sampled from a donor between 10 and 35 years old with latent tuberculosis or without tuberculosis infection. Some clones in this sample may be carry-over from other donors' samples. The chain couples TRBV1 to TRBJ2-3; the D call TRBD2 from the table was never checked on the DNA. TRBV1 is classified as a pseudogene. The CDR3 DNA is TGCACCAGCAGCCGAACCGGGACTAGCGGGAGGTTCACAGATACGCAGTATTTT. It is translated as CTSSRTGTSGRFTDTQYF.